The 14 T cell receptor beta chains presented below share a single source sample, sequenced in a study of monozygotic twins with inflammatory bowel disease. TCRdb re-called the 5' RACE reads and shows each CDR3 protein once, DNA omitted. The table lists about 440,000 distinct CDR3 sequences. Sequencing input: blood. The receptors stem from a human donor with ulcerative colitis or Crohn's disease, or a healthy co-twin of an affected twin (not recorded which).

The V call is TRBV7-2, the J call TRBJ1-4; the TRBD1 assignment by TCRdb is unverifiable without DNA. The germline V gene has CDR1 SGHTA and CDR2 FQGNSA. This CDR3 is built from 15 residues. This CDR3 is CASSPGDSSNEKLFF.

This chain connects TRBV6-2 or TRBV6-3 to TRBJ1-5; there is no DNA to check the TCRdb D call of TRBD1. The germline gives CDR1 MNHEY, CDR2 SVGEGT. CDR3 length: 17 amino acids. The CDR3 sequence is CASSQPGWWDSNQPQHF.

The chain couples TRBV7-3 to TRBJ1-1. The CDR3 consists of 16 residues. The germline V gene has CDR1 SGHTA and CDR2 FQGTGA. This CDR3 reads CASSLTGGAQNTEAFF.

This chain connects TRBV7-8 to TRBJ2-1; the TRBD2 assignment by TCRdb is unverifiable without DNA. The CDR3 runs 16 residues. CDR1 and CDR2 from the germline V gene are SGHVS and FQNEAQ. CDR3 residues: CASSSPRTDSWHEQFF.

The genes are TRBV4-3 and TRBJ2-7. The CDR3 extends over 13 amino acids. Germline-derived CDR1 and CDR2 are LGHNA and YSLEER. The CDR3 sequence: CASSQDERYEQYF.

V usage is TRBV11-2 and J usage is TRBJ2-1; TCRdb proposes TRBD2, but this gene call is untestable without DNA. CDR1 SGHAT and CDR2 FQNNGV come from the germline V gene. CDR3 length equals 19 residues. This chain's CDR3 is CASSPLGGLAGGRYNEQFF. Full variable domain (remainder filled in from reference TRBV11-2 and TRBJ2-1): EAGVAQSPRYKIIEKRQSVAFWCNPISGHATLYWYQQILGQGPKLLIQFQNNGVVDDSQLPKDRFSAERLKGVDSTLKIQPAKLEDSAVYLCASSPLGGLAGGRYNEQFFGPGTRLTVL.

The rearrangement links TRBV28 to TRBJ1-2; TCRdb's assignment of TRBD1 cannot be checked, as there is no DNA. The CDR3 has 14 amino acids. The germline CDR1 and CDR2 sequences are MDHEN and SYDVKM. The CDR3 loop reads CASSPPPRPTPYTF.

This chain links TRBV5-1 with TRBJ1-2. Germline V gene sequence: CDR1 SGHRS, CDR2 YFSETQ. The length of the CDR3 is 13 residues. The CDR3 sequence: CASSSGTYYGYTF. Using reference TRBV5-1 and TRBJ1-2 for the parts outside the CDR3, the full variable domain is KAGVTQTPRYLIKTRGQQVTLSCSPISGHRSVSWYQQTPGQGLQFLFEYFSETQRNKGNFPGRFSGRQFSNSRSEMNVSTLELGDSALYLCASSSGTYYGYTFGSGTRLTVV.

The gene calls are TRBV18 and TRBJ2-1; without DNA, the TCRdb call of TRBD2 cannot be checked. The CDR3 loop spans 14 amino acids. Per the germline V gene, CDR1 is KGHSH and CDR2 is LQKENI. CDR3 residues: CASSPPSGRDEQFF.

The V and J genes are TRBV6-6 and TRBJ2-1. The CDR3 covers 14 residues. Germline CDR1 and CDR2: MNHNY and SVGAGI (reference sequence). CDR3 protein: CASSYSGRDNEQFF.

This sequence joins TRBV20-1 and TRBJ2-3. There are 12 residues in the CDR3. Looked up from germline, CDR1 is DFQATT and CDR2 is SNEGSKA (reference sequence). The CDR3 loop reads CSARASTDTQYF.

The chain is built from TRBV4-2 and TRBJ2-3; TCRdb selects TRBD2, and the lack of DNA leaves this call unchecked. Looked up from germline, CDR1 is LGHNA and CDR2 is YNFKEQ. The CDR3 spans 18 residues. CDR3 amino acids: CASSQDRTSGDPTDTQYF.

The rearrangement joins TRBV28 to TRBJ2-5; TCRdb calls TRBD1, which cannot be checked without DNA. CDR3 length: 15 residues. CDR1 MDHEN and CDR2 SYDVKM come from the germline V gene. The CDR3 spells CASIDRTSAGETQYF.

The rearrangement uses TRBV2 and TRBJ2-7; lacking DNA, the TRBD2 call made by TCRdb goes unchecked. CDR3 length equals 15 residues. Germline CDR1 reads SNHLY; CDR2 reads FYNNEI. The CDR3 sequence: CASRAGTSGSYEQYF.